The clone carrying this T cell receptor beta chain was found a few times. Antigen specificity is unknown. This record comes from a study of T cell responses to AZD1222 COVID-19 vaccine. Study results and caveats: Epitopes outside B.1.351 and B.1.1.7 mutated regions reportedly drew nearly half of spike TCRs. White British donors predominated, females outnumbered males, and clonal diversity was possibly underestimated. Distributed over spike, vaccine-associated CD4 TCRs predominated at 160-218 and 743-854.

V shed 0 bases and J shed 9 bases, with 15 bases lying between them. The germline V gene encodes CDR1 LGHNA and CDR2 YNFKEQ. The CDR3 has 16 residues. Sequencing was performed with immunoSEQ multiplex PCR; in TCRdb, only in-frame clones are kept and a portion is missing. Of about 56,000 clones listed, around nine tenths were seen once; the top ten hold less than 9%. The receptor's source is an adult who received the AZD1222 COVID-19 vaccine. The gene calls are TRBV4-2 and TRBJ1-6; D is unclear. Material: peripheral blood, obtained 28 days after the second AZD1222 dose. The CDR3 DNA reads TGTGCCAGCAGCCAAGATCTCGGATATAATAGTTCACCCCTCCACTTT. Translation gives CASSQDLGYNSSPLHF.